Below, one T cell receptor (beta chain) is given with its context. Libraries were prepared by immunoSEQ multiplex PCR; TCRdb keeps only in-frame clonotypes and omits some of them. There are about 980,000 clones in the sample; approximately 80% occur only once, and over 1.3% lies in the top ten. V lost 4 bases, J lost 7 bases, and 11 bases lay in between. Germline V gene sequence: CDR1 GTSNPN, CDR2 SVGIG (reference sequence). There are 12 residues in the CDR3. The data derive from a study of shared clonotypes between healthy human individuals. The clonotype originates from a young man in good health. This chain links TRBV30 with TRBJ1-3; D unclear. Sequenced: memory CD4+ T cells sorted from blood. Indicated subset: CD45RA-negative fraction. CDR3 region: CAWKGQGNTIYF. CDR3 sequence (DNA): TGTGCCTGGAAGGGTCAAGGGAACACCATATATTTT.